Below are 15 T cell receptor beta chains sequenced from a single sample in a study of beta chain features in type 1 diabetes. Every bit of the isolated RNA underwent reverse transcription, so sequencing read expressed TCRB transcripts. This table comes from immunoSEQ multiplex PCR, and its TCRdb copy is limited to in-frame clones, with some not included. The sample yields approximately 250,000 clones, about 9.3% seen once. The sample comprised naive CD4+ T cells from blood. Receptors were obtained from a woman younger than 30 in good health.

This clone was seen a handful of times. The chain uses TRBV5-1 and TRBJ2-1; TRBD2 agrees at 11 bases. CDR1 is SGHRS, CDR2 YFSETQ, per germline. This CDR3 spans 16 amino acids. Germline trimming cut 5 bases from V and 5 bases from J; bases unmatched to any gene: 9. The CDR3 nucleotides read TGCGCCAGCAGTCCCTTAGCGGGGGGGAACAACAATGAGCAGTTCTTC. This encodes CASSPLAGGNNNEQFF.

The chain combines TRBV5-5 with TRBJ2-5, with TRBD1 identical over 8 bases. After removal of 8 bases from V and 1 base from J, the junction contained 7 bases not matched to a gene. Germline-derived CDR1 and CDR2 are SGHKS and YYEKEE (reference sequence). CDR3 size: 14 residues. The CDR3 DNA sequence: TGTGCCAGTTCCCGACAGGGGACCCAAGAGACCCAGTACTTC. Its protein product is CASSRQGTQETQYF.

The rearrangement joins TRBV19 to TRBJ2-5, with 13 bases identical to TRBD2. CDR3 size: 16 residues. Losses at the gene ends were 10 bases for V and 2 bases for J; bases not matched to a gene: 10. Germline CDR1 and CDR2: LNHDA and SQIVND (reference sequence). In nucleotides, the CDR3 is TGTGCCACAACCCAGGGACTAGCGGGGCCACAAGAGACCCAGTACTTC. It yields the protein CATTQGLAGPQETQYF.

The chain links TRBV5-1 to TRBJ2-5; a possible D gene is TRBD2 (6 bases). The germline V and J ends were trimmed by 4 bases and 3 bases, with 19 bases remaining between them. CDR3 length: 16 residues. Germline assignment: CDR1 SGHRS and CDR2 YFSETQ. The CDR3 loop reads CASSLNTVAVEETQYF. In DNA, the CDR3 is TGCGCCAGCAGCCTGAATACGGTAGCGGTCGAAGAGACCCAGTACTTC. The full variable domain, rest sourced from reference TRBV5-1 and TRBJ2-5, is KAGVTQTPRYLIKTRGQQVTLSCSPISGHRSVSWYQQTPGQGLQFLFEYFSETQRNKGNFPGRFSGRQFSNSRSEMNVSTLELGDSALYLCASSLNTVAVEETQYFGPGTRLLVL.

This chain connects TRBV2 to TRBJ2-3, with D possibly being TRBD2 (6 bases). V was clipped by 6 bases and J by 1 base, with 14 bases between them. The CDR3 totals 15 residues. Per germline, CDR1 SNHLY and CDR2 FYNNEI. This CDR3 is CASSYQRARTDTQYF. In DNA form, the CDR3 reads TGTGCCAGCAGCTACCAGCGGGCGCGCACAGATACGCAGTATTTT. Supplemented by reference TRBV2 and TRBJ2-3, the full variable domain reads EPEVTQTPSHQVTQMGQEVILRCVPISNHLYFYWYRQILGQKVEFLVSFYNNEISEKSEIFDDQFSVERPDGSNFTLKIRSTKLEDSAMYFCASSYQRARTDTQYFGPGTRLTVL.

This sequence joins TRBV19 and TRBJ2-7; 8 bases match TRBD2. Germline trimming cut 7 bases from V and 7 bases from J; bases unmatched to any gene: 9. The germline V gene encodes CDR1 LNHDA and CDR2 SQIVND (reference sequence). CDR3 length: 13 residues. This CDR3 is CASTTSGLGEQYF. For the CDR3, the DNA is TGTGCCAGTACCACTAGCGGCCTAGGGGAGCAGTACTTC.

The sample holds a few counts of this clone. The CDR3 bases are TGTGCCAGCAGCTTGGGGCAGGGGGTAGGAAACATTCAGTACTTC. Amino acid sequence: CASSLGQGVGNIQYF. The chain links TRBV5-5 to TRBJ2-4, with 7 bases lining up with TRBD1. V lost 0 bases, J lost 6 bases, and 6 bases stayed unmatched. Per germline, CDR1 SGHKS and CDR2 YYEKEE (reference sequence). The CDR3 contains 15 residues.

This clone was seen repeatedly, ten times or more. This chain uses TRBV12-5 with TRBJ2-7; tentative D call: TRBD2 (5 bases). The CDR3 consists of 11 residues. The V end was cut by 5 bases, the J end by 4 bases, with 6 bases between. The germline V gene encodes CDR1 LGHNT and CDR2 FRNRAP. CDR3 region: CASGPGYEQYF. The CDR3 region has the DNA TGTGCTAGTGGTCCGGGGTACGAGCAGTACTTC.

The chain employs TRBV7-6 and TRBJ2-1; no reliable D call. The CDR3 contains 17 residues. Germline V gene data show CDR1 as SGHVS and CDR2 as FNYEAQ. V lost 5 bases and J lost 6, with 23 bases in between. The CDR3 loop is CASSIRPTGDLGNEQFF. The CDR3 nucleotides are TGTGCCAGCAGCATCAGACCGACTGGTGACCTGGGCAATGAGCAGTTCTTC.

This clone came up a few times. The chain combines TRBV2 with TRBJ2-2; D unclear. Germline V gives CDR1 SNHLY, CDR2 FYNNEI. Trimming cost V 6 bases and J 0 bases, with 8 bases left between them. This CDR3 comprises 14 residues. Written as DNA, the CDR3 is TGTGCCAGCAGCCTTGACACGAACACCGGGGAGCTGTTTTTT. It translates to CASSLDTNTGELFF.

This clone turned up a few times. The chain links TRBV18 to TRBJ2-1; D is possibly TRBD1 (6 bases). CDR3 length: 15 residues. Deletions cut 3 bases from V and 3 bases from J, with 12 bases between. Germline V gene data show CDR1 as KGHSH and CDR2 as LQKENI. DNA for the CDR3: TGTGCCAGCTCACCTCTGAGGGGGAACTACAATGAGCAGTTCTTC. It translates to CASSPLRGNYNEQFF.

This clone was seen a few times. CDR3 region: CASSLAGGNTEAFF. As DNA, the CDR3 is TGTGCCAGCAGTTTAGCAGGGGGAAACACTGAAGCTTTCTTT. This chain uses TRBV27 with TRBJ1-1; TRBD1 matches 7 bases. The CDR3 has 14 residues. From germline, CDR1 is MNHEY and CDR2 SMNVEV (reference sequence). The J segment lost 2 bases and the V segment lost 2 bases, leaving 2 bases of the junction unmatched.

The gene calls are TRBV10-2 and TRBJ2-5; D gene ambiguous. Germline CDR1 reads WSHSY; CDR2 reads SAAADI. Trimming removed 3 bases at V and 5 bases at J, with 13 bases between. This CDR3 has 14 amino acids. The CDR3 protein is CASSDHQRRETQYF. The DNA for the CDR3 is TGCGCCAGCAGTGACCACCAAAGGCGGGAGACCCAGTACTTC.

The CDR3 DNA is TGCGCCAGCAGCTTGGATATCGGGGAGTATGGCTACACCTTC. It specifies CASSLDIGEYGYTF. J is TRBJ1-2 and V is TRBV5-1; no clear D gene. CDR1 and CDR2 from the germline V gene are SGHRS and YFSETQ. The CDR3 has 14 amino acids. V lost 0 bases and J lost 5, with 11 bases in between.

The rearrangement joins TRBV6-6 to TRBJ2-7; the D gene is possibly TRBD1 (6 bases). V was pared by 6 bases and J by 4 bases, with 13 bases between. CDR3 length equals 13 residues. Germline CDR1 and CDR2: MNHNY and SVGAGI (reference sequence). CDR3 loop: CASRGTIGYEQYF. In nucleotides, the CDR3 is TGTGCCAGCAGAGGGACAATAGGATACGAGCAGTACTTC.